Below, one T cell receptor (beta chain) is given with its context. Its antigen is unidentified. Stated time point: patch test 1, 2 weeks after DPC sensitization. Regarding treatment: therapeutic diphenylcyclopropenone sensitization with weekly scalp DPC. Alopecia patients between 18 and 70 years old and suitable for DPC were used as donors. The data originate from a study of human T cells and chemical hapten exposure. Background on the study: Patients were given diphenylcyclopropenone on the scalp weekly across the roughly 25-week study.

TCRdb itself ran the RACE reads through MiXCR, one entry per CDR3 protein. The sample consists of tens of thousands of distinct CDR3 sequences, around a third of them appearing once. Study observations and caveats: There was alopecia in the donors, so their immune response may differ from that of healthy people. Positive correlation was observed between PT1 expanded TCR counts and patch test score.

The V end lost 3 bases, the J end lost 1 base, and 13 bases lay between the germline ends. The germline V gene encodes CDR1 DFQATT and CDR2 SNEGSKA (reference sequence). The CDR3 loop spans 15 amino acids. This receptor was taken from a middle-aged man with alopecia areata. Some clones in this sample may be carry-over from other donors' samples. The chain combines TRBV20-1 with TRBJ1-5, with no clear D. Source: whole blood, taken in connection with sensitization to the hapten diphenylcyclopropenone (DPC). The chain's CDR3 is CSASLSVKSNQPQHF. The CDR3 DNA follows: TGCAGTGCTAGTCTCTCTGTTAAGAGCAATCAGCCCCAGCATTTT.